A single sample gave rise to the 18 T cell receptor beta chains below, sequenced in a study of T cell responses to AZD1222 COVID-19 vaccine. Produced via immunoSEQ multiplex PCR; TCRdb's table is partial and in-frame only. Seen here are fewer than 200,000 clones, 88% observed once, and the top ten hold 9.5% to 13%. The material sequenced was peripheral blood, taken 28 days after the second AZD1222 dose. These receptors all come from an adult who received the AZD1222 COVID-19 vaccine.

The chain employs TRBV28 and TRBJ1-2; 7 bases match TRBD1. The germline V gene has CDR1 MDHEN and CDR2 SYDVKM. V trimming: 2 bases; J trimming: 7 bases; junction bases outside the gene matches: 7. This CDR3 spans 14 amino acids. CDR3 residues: CASSLGQGEGGYTF. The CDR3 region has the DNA TGTGCCAGCAGTTTAGGGCAGGGGGAGGGTGGCTACACCTTC.

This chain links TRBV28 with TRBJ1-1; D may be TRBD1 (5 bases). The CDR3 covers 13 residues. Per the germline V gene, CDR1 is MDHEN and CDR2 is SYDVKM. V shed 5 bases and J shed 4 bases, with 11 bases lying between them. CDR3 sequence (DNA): TGTGCCAGCAGTCTTGACAGCCCCACTGAAGCTTTCTTT. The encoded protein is CASSLDSPTEAFF.

The CDR3 loop is CSVEWGQGPYEQYF. Written as DNA, the CDR3 is TGCAGCGTTGAATGGGGACAGGGGCCCTACGAGCAGTACTTC. The chain is built from TRBV29-1 and TRBJ2-7, with 10 bases aligning to TRBD1. Germline V gives CDR1 SQVTM, CDR2 ANQGSEA. J was trimmed by 2 bases and V by 2 bases; bases with no gene match: 3. CDR3 size: 14 residues.

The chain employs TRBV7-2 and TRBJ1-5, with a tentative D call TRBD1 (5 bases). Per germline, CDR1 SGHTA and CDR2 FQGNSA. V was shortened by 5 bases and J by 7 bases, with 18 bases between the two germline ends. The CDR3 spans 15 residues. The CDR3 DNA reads TGTGCCAGCAGCCCCCGGCGGGGGGAAGGCCAGCCCCAGCATTTT. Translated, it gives CASSPRRGEGQPQHF.

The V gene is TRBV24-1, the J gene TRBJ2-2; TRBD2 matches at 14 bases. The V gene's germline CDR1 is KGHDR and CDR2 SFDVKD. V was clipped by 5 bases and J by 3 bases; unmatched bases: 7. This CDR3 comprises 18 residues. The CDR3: CATSGRTSGGLDTGELFF. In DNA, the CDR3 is TGTGCCACCAGTGGAAGGACTAGCGGGGGGCTGGACACCGGGGAGCTGTTTTTT.

CDR3 in DNA: TGTGCCAGCGCATCAGGGGGATTAAGATCACCCCTCCACTTT. Translation gives CASASGGLRSPLHF. The J gene is TRBJ1-6, the V gene TRBV6-5, with TRBD1 matching over 7 bases. Germline CDR1 and CDR2: MNHEY and SVGAGI. CDR3 length: 14 amino acids. Losses at the gene ends were 8 bases for V and 10 bases for J; bases not matched to a gene: 11.

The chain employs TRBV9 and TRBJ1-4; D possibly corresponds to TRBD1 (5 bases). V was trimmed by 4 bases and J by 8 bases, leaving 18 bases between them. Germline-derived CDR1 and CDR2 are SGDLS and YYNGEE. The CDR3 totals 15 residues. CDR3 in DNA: TGTGCCAGCAGCCCCTCTATAAGGGGTGGGGAAAAACTGTTTTTT. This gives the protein CASSPSIRGGEKLFF. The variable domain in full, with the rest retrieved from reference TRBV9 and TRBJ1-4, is DSGVTQTPKHLITATGQRVTLRCSPRSGDLSVYWYQQSLDQGLQFLIQYYNGEERAKGNILERFSAQQFPDLHSELNLSSLELGDSALYFCASSPSIRGGEKLFFGSGTQLSVL.

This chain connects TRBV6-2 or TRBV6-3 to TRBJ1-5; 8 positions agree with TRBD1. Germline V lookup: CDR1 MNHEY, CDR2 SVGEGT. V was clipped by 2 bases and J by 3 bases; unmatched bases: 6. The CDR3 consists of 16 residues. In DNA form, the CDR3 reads TGTGCCAGCAGTTACCCCAGGGGGCCCGACAATCAGCCCCAGCATTTT. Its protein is CASSYPRGPDNQPQHF.

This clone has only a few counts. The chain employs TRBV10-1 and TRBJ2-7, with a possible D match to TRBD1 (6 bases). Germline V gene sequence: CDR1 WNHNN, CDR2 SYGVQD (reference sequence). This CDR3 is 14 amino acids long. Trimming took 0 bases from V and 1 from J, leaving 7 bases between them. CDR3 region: CASSESGASYEQYF. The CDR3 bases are TGCGCCAGCAGTGAGTCGGGGGCTTCCTACGAGCAGTACTTC.

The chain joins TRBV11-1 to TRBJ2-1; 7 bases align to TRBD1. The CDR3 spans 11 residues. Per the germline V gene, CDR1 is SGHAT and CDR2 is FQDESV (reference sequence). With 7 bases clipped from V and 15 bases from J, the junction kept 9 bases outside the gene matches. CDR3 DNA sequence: TGTGCCAGCACAGACAGGGATCTGGTGTTCTTC. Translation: CASTDRDLVFF.

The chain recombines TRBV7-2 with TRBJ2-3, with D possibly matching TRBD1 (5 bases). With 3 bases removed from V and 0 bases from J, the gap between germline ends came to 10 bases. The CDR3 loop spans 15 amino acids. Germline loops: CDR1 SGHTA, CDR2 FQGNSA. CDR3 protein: CASSFAGPSTDTQYF. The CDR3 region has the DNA TGTGCCAGCAGCTTCGCAGGGCCTAGCACAGATACGCAGTATTTT.

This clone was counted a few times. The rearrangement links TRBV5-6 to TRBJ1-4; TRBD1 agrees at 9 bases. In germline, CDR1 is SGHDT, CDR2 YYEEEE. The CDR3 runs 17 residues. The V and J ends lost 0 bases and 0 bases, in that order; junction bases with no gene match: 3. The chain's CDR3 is CASSLGQGVATNEKLFF. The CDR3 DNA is TGTGCCAGCAGCTTGGGACAGGGGGTTGCAACTAATGAAAAACTGTTTTTT.

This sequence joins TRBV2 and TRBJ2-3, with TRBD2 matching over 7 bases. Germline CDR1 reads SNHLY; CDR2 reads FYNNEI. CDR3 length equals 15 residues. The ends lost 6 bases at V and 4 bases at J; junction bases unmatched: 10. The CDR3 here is CASSATSRGADTQYF. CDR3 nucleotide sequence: TGTGCCAGCAGCGCGACTAGCCGGGGGGCAGATACGCAGTATTTT. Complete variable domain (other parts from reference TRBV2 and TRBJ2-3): EPEVTQTPSHQVTQMGQEVILRCVPISNHLYFYWYRQILGQKVEFLVSFYNNEISEKSEIFDDQFSVERPDGSNFTLKIRSTKLEDSAMYFCASSATSRGADTQYFGPGTRLTVL.

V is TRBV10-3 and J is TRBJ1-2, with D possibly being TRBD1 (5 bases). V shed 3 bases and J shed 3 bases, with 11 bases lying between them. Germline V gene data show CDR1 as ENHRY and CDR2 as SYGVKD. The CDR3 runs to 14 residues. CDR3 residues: CAISDLTGDYGYTF. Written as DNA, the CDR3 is TGTGCCATCAGTGACCTAACAGGTGACTATGGCTACACCTTC.

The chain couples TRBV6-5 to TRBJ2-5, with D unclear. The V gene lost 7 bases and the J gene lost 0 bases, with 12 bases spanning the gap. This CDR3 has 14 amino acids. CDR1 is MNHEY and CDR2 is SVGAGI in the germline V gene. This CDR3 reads CASNRASYQETQYF. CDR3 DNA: TGTGCCAGCAACCGGGCCTCGTACCAAGAGACCCAGTACTTC.

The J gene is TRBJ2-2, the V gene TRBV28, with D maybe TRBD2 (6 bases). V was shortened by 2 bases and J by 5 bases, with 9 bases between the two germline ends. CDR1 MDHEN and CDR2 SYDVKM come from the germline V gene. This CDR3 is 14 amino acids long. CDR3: CASSLTGRTGELFF. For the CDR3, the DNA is TGTGCCAGCAGTTTAACGGGGAGGACCGGGGAGCTGTTTTTT.

CDR3 loop: CASSPKQGPNTEAFF. Here the CDR3 DNA reads TGTGCCAGCTCACCAAAACAGGGGCCGAACACTGAAGCTTTCTTT. The chain has TRBV18 and TRBJ1-1, with TRBD1 matching 7 bases. The germline V gene encodes CDR1 KGHSH and CDR2 LQKENI. The CDR3 is 15 amino acids. The junction had 4 bases not matched to a gene; V was cut back by 2 bases and J by 1 base. The full variable domain, its missing parts supplied by reference TRBV18 and TRBJ1-1, is NAGVMQNPRHLVRRRGQEARLRCSPMKGHSHVYWYRQLPEEGLKFMVYLQKENIIDESGMPKERFSAEFPKEGPSILRIQQVVRGDSAAYFCASSPKQGPNTEAFFGQGTRLTVV.

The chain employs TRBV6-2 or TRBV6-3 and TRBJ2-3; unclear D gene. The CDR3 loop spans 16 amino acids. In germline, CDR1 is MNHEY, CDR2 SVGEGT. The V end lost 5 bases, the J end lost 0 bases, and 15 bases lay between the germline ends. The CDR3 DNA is TGTGCCAGCAGTGCGAGGAGTTCCACTAGCACAGATACGCAGTATTTT. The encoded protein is CASSARSSTSTDTQYF.